Sequencing of this T cell receptor beta chain was carried out in a study of T cells after yellow fever vaccination. Turning to the study itself: CD3, CD45RA, CCR7 and CD95 staining defined sorted EM, EMRA, CM and Tscm cells. Preparation used SMART-Seq v4 Ultra Low Input for the low-cell-number fractions. Study results and limitations: Contamination by abundant bulk-population clonotypes could be present in FACS-sorted repertoires. A large majority of primary-vaccination clones showed up again after the booster (about 96% CD4, 85% to 90% CD8).

TCRdb re-called the 5' RACE reads with MiXCR, one entry per CDR3 protein. Of some 23,000 distinct CDR3 sequences in the sample, around 3.3% are singletons; the top ten hold 0.8% to 1%. This clonotype came up many times. The TCR comes from a man younger than 35 who received the YFV17D yellow fever vaccine. Sample: PBMCs, either bulk or a sorted T-cell subset (CD4+, CD8+, memory, or dextramer-sorted; not recorded which), taken roughly 45 days after the first yellow fever vaccination.

This CDR3 is CASSQGNRINEKLFF. The CDR3 DNA reads TGTGCCAGCAGCCAAGGTAACAGGATTAATGAAAAACTGTTTTTT. V and J are TRBV4-2 and TRBJ1-4; tentatively, D is TRBD1 (5 bases). CDR3 length equals 15 residues. Germline V gene lookup returns CDR1 LGHNA and CDR2 YNFKEQ. V was shortened by 1 base and J by 4 bases, with 10 bases between the two germline ends.